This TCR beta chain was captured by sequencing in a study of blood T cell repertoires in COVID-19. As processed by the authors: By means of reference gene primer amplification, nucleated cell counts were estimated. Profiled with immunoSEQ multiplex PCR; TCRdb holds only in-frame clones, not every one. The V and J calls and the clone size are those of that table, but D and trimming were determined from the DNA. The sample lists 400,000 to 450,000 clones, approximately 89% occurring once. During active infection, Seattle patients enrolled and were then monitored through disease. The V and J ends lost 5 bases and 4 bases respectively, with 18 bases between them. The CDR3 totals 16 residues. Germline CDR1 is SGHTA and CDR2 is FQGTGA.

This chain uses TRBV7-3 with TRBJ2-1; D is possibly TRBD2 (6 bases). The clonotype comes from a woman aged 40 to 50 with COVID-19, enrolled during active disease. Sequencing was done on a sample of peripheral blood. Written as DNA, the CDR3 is TGTGCCAGCAGCCCCCTTTCGGGAGAGGATTACAATGAGCAGTTCTTC. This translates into CASSPLSGEDYNEQFF.